The 24 T cell receptor beta chains below come from one sample, sequenced in a study of T cells in Graves' hyperthyroidism and ophthalmopathy. Amplified regions were TCR beta CDR3 sequences from RNA transcripts. First-round RT-PCR with HTBI primers amplified the TCR CDR3 region. A single record per CDR3 protein comes from TCRdb applying MiXCR to the multiplex PCR reads. The sample has more than 300,000 distinct CDR3 sequences, less than 20% seen once. Sequenced sample: blood. Receptors were obtained from a man aged 18-30 years with Graves' ophthalmopathy.

This clonotype was observed many times. The V and J genes are TRBV3-1 and TRBJ1-4; the D gene is possibly TRBD1 (6 bases). Looked up from germline, CDR1 is LGHDT and CDR2 is YNNKEL (reference sequence). Trimming pared 0 bases from V and 10 bases from J, leaving 12 bases between. This CDR3 comprises 14 residues. CDR3 amino acids: CASSQDGIQGKLFF. CDR3 DNA: TGTGCCAGCAGCCAAGATGGGATACAGGGAAAACTGTTTTTT.

The rearrangement links TRBV4-1 to TRBJ1-5; possibly TRBD1 for D (5 bases). The CDR3 length is 17 residues. Germline CDR1 MGHRA, CDR2 YSYEKL. Trimming took 0 bases from V and 4 from J, leaving 16 bases between them. Written as DNA, the CDR3 is TGCGCCAGCAGCCAAGATCATCTCCGGGGGGTGAATCAGCCCCAGCATTTT. This sequence encodes CASSQDHLRGVNQPQHF.

This clonotype showed up just a few times. This chain links TRBV4-1 with TRBJ1-2; possibly TRBD1 for D (6 bases). CDR3 size: 16 residues. Germline loops: CDR1 MGHRA, CDR2 YSYEKL. V shed 6 bases and J shed 4 bases, with 21 bases lying between them. In nucleotides, the CDR3 is TGCGCCAGCAGATCTACGTCGGGGGCGTGGGGCTATGGCTACACCTTC. Protein: CASRSTSGAWGYGYTF.

This clonotype has more than one count but fewer than ten. This rearrangement joins TRBV24-1 to TRBJ1-5; D might be TRBD1 (5 bases). The CDR3 is 14 residues long. CDR1 is KGHDR, CDR2 SFDVKD, per germline. V was cut by 5 bases and J by 3 bases, with 10 bases left in between. CDR3 loop: CATSATGTNQPQHF. CDR3 in DNA: TGTGCCACCAGTGCCACAGGTACCAATCAGCCCCAGCATTTT.

This clonotype was recorded at least ten times. V is TRBV9 and J is TRBJ2-3, with 11 nucleotides matching TRBD2. The germline gives CDR1 SGDLS, CDR2 YYNGEE. With V trimmed by 4 bases and J by 4 bases, 5 bases remained unmatched. The CDR3 length is 15 residues. Written as DNA, the CDR3 is TGTGCCAGCAGCAATAGCGGGGGGGCCTCAGATACGCAGTATTTT. Translating it yields CASSNSGGASDTQYF.

J is TRBJ2-1 and V is TRBV6-1; D is perhaps TRBD1 (5 bases). The V and J ends lost 3 bases and 2 bases respectively, with 5 bases between them. From germline, CDR1 is MNHNS and CDR2 SASEGT. The length of the CDR3 is 13 residues. DNA of the CDR3: TGTGCCAGCAGTGACAGGGCCTACAATGAGCAGTTCTTC. Its protein is CASSDRAYNEQFF.

The genes are TRBV6-1 and TRBJ1-5; 12 bases fit TRBD1. Germline V gene lookup returns CDR1 MNHNS and CDR2 SASEGT. V trimming: 7 bases; J trimming: 7 bases; junction bases outside the gene matches: 11. The CDR3 has 16 amino acids. The CDR3 coding sequence is TGTGCCAGCACCCGGGACAGGGGGCCCATTGGACAGCCCCAGCATTTT. Its protein product is CASTRDRGPIGQPQHF.

The rearrangement uses TRBV5-1 and TRBJ2-2; possibly TRBD1 for D (5 bases). The germline V gene has CDR1 SGHRS and CDR2 YFSETQ. V was clipped by 1 base and J by 4 bases, with 14 bases between them. The CDR3 extends over 16 amino acids. CDR3 protein: CASSLFRQGSTGELFF. The CDR3 coding sequence is TGCGCCAGCAGCTTGTTTCGGCAGGGCTCCACCGGGGAGCTGTTTTTT.

The rearrangement uses TRBV3-1 and TRBJ2-2, with no clear D. Germline values: CDR1 LGHDT, CDR2 YNNKEL (reference sequence). CDR3 length: 14 residues. V dropped 0 bases and J dropped 8 bases, with 10 bases sitting between them. For the CDR3, the DNA is TGTGCCAGCAGCCAAGAAGTAAAGAAAGGGGAGCTGTTTTTT. Residues: CASSQEVKKGELFF.

This clonotype was seen only a few times. The chain is built from TRBV9 and TRBJ2-2; D uncertain. The germline V gene encodes CDR1 SGDLS and CDR2 YYNGEE. The CDR3 is made up of 14 amino acids. V was cut by 0 bases and J by 3 bases, with 6 bases left in between. For the CDR3, the DNA is TGTGCCAGCAGCGTAGCTCTGTACACCGGGGAGCTGTTTTTT. Encoded protein: CASSVALYTGELFF.

Note on this clonotype: Given a much more abundant clone one base away, this may be a read error. The CDR3 is CASNLEQGANSPLHF. The CDR3 DNA sequence: TGTGCCAGCAACTTAGAACAGGGGGCGAATTCACCCCTCCACTTT. The chain has TRBV7-3 and TRBJ1-6; 9 nucleotides agree with TRBD1. The length of the CDR3 is 15 residues. Per germline, CDR1 SGHTA and CDR2 FQGTGA.

The sample holds one count of this clonotype. CDR3 nucleotide sequence: TGTGCCAGCACCGAAGACAGGGCCTACGAGCAGTACTTC. Translating gives CASTEDRAYEQYF. The J gene is TRBJ2-7, the V gene TRBV28, with TRBD1 matching 7 bases. Germline assignment: CDR1 MDHEN and CDR2 SYDVKM. V lost 7 bases, J lost 2 bases, and 5 bases stayed unmatched. This CDR3 has 13 residues.

This clonotype came up once. This may come from a read error, since a much larger clone is one base off. This chain joins TRBV11-2 and TRBJ2-5; 12 bases agree with TRBD2. CDR1 and CDR2 (germline): SGHAT, FQNNGV. This CDR3 contains 15 residues. CDR3: CASSQGLAGQETRYF. The DNA for the CDR3 is TGTGCCAGCAGCCAAGGACTAGCGGGGCAAGAGACCCGGTACTTC. The full variable domain, with the rest looked up from reference TRBV11-2 and TRBJ2-5, is EAGVAQSPRYKIIEKRQSVAFWCNPISGHATLYWYQQILGQGPKLLIQFQNNGVVDDSQLPKDRFSAERLKGVDSTLKIQPAKLEDSAVYLCASSQGLAGQETRYFGPGTRLLVL.

This clonotype was seen ten or more times. The genes are TRBV7-2 and TRBJ1-2; 10 bases are a match to TRBD1. Germline assignment: CDR1 SGHTA and CDR2 FQGNSA. Losses at the gene ends were 3 bases for V and 8 bases for J; bases not matched to a gene: 6. The CDR3 has 14 residues. The CDR3 sequence is CASSLGTGVVGYTF. The CDR3, as DNA: TGTGCCAGCAGCTTGGGGACAGGGGTCGTCGGCTACACCTTC.

The rearrangement joins TRBV20-1 to TRBJ1-5, with 10 nucleotides matching TRBD1. CDR1 is DFQATT, CDR2 SNEGSKA, per germline (reference sequence). This CDR3 is 17 amino acids long. The V and J ends lost 3 bases and 5 bases, in that order; junction bases with no gene match: 13. CDR3 nucleotide sequence: TGCAGTGCTAGCCCCTTGACAAGGACAGGGGGAGATCAGCCCCAGCATTTT. Amino acid sequence: CSASPLTRTGGDQPQHF.

This clonotype was counted at least ten times. This sequence joins TRBV2 and TRBJ2-2; possibly TRBD1 for D (5 bases). V was pared by 3 bases and J by 4 bases, with 12 bases between. The CDR3 runs to 15 residues. CDR1 is SNHLY and CDR2 is FYNNEI in the germline V gene. CDR3 coding DNA: TGTGCCAGCAGTGAGTTTTTAGGGGTCACCGGGGAGCTGTTTTTT. Its protein product is CASSEFLGVTGELFF.

This clonotype was seen a handful of times. This chain links TRBV7-2 with TRBJ2-7; tentatively, D is TRBD1 or TRBD2 (6 bases each). V lost 1 base to trimming and J lost 1 base, with 11 bases between them. Germline CDR1 reads SGHTA; CDR2 reads FQGNSA. The CDR3 spans 15 residues. CDR3 in amino acids: CASSLDGGRSYEQYF. CDR3 DNA sequence: TGTGCCAGCAGCTTAGACGGGGGCCGTTCCTACGAGCAGTACTTC.

This clonotype was seen at least ten times. This rearrangement joins TRBV2 to TRBJ2-5; tentative D call: TRBD2 (6 bases). Germline CDR1 reads SNHLY; CDR2 reads FYNNEI. Deletions cut 6 bases from V and 1 base from J, with 15 bases between. The CDR3 runs to 15 residues. The CDR3 nucleotides are TGTGCCAGCAGCCCCAGGGCGGGGTCCCAAGAGACCCAGTACTTC. Its translation: CASSPRAGSQETQYF.

This clonotype has a handful of counts. The CDR3 sequence is CASSLYSGGAAAGEQFF. The DNA for the CDR3 is TGCGCCAGCAGCTTGTATAGCGGGGGGGCCGCGGCCGGTGAGCAGTTCTTC. The V and J genes are TRBV5-1 and TRBJ2-1; 11 positions agree with TRBD2. V dropped 1 base and J dropped 9; count of bases not matched to a gene: 12. CDR1 is SGHRS and CDR2 is YFSETQ in the germline V gene. The CDR3 runs to 17 residues.

This clonotype was seen repeatedly, ten times or more. The V gene is TRBV14, the J gene TRBJ2-1; 9 nucleotides line up with TRBD1. The germline gives CDR1 SGHDN, CDR2 FVKESK. The ends lost 4 bases at V and 4 bases at J; junction bases unmatched: 8. CDR3 length: 16 residues. This chain's CDR3 is CASSPLGQGGYNEQFF. CDR3 coding DNA: TGTGCCAGCAGCCCACTGGGACAGGGAGGTTACAATGAGCAGTTCTTC.

In its sample, this clonotype was seen a few times. The rearrangement joins TRBV28 to TRBJ2-7; 9 bases fit TRBD1. Germline values: CDR1 MDHEN, CDR2 SYDVKM. The V segment lost 3 bases and the J segment 0 bases; nucleotides outside the gene matches: 9. The length of the CDR3 is 17 residues. The CDR3 spells CASSLTGGGPGSYEQYF. CDR3 DNA sequence: TGTGCCAGCAGTTTGACAGGGGGGGGACCGGGCTCCTACGAGCAGTACTTC.

As for this clonotype: Since a much larger clone is just one base distant, this may be a read error. This chain links TRBV3-1 with TRBJ1-1; possible D gene TRBD1, 5 bases. The CDR3 length is 15 residues. The V end lost 11 bases, the J end lost 4 bases, and 23 bases lay between the germline ends. Germline V gene sequence: CDR1 LGHDT, CDR2 YNNKEL (reference sequence). This CDR3 is CAGNLSDTFCTEAFF. CDR3 nucleotides: TGTGCCGGCAACCTGTCGGACACCTTTTGCACTGAAGCTTTCTTT.

The chain joins TRBV28 to TRBJ2-1; 13 nucleotides line up with TRBD2. V dropped 3 bases and J dropped 0; count of bases not matched to a gene: 11. Germline loops: CDR1 MDHEN, CDR2 SYDVKM. This CDR3 has 20 amino acids. For the CDR3, the DNA is TGTGCCAGCAGTTTCCCTCCGGGGACTAGCGGGGATAGCTCCTACAATGAGCAGTTCTTC. It translates to CASSFPPGTSGDSSYNEQFF.

This clonotype was detected many times. The chain is built from TRBV9 and TRBJ1-1, with a possible D match to TRBD1 (6 bases). The CDR3 totals 16 residues. V was trimmed by 0 bases and J by 1 base, leaving 13 bases between them. Per germline, CDR1 SGDLS and CDR2 YYNGEE. The CDR3 coding sequence is TGTGCCAGCAGCGTAGCACAGGGAATTTCGAACACTGAAGCTTTCTTT. Protein: CASSVAQGISNTEAFF.